The 11 T cell receptor beta chains in this list originate from one sample, sequenced in a study of cytomegalovirus exposure and HLA in healthy donors. Primers: 60 Vbeta forward and 13 Jbeta reverse. Sequenced by immunoSEQ multiplex PCR; TCRdb stores in-frame clones only, minus some. The sample yields 130,000 to 150,000 clones, about 70% seen once. The sample comprised PBMCs. These receptors all come from a man aged 55 to 69 in good health and CMV-seronegative.

The rearrangement uses TRBV30 and TRBJ2-1, with 7 bases identical to TRBD2. Trimming took 5 bases from V and 1 from J; bases not matched to a gene: 5. Germline V gene lookup returns CDR1 GTSNPN and CDR2 SVGIG (reference sequence). The CDR3 covers 14 residues. The CDR3 region is CAWLSGVSYNEQFF. For the CDR3, the DNA is TGTGCCTGGCTAAGCGGGGTGTCCTACAATGAGCAGTTCTTC.

The chain uses TRBV25-1 and TRBJ2-1; 12 bases are a match to TRBD2. The CDR3 runs 14 residues. Trimming at V came to 8 bases and at J to 5 bases, leaving 4 bases not matched to a gene. Germline V CDR1 and CDR2: MGHDK, SYGVNS. CDR3 in DNA: TGTGCCAGCCGACTAGCGGGAGTCCACAATGAGCAGTTCTTC. Translating gives CASRLAGVHNEQFF.

CDR3 sequence reads: CASSSGQEETQYF. CDR3 coding DNA: TGTGCCAGCAGCAGCGGCCAGGAAGAGACCCAGTACTTC. The chain is built from TRBV5-4 and TRBJ2-5; D possibly corresponds to TRBD2 (5 bases). Germline CDR1 is SGHNT and CDR2 is YYREEE (reference sequence). Deletions cut 4 bases from V and 3 bases from J, with 10 bases between. The CDR3 is 13 amino acids.

The rearrangement links TRBV27 to TRBJ1-1; 7 bases agree with TRBD1. CDR3 length: 14 amino acids. J gave up 0 bases and V 8 bases, and 6 bases lay outside the gene matches. Germline CDR1 is MNHEY and CDR2 is SMNVEV (reference sequence). This chain's CDR3 is CASLGQPLNTEAFF. CDR3 nucleotides: TGTGCCAGCTTGGGACAGCCGTTGAACACTGAAGCTTTCTTT.

V gene TRBV25-1 combines with J gene TRBJ2-7, with TRBD1 as a possible D gene (6 bases). Germline V gene data show CDR1 as MGHDK and CDR2 as SYGVNS. Trimming stripped 5 bases from V and 0 bases from J, with 11 bases between. The CDR3 sequence is 14 residues long. The CDR3 loop is CASSSRDNSYEQYF. DNA for the CDR3: TGTGCCAGCAGTTCCCGGGACAACTCCTACGAGCAGTACTTC.

This chain uses TRBV5-4 with TRBJ2-5; 9 nucleotides match TRBD2. J was trimmed by 4 bases and V by 4 bases; bases with no gene match: 8. Germline CDR1 and CDR2: SGHNT and YYREEE (reference sequence). The CDR3 covers 15 residues. The CDR3 DNA follows: TGTGCCAGCAGCATGCCGGGACTAGCAGGAGAGACCCAGTACTTC. It yields the protein CASSMPGLAGETQYF.

This clone was seen only a few times. The V call is TRBV19, the J call TRBJ1-5; D unclear. V lost 5 bases to trimming and J lost 7 bases, with 12 bases between them. CDR1 and CDR2 (germline): LNHDA, SQIVND (reference sequence). The CDR3 covers 13 residues. The CDR3 nucleotides are TGTGCCAGTAGTTCCCAGCGAGACCAGCCCCAGCATTTT. Translation gives CASSSQRDQPQHF.

This sequence joins TRBV28 and TRBJ1-4; D might be TRBD1 (5 bases). The germline gives CDR1 MDHEN, CDR2 SYDVKM. The CDR3 sequence is 14 residues long. The germline V and J ends were trimmed by 3 bases and 7 bases, with 12 bases remaining between them. In nucleotides, the CDR3 is TGTGCCAGCAGTTTTGTCGGCAGGGTTGAAAAACTGTTTTTT. Translated: CASSFVGRVEKLFF.

The chain links TRBV6-5 to TRBJ1-2; 7 bases line up with TRBD1. V shed 2 bases and J 5 bases; nucleotides not matched to a gene: 5. The CDR3 covers 14 residues. Germline-derived CDR1 and CDR2 are MNHEY and SVGAGI. CDR3 residues: CASSYGTDAYGYTF. The CDR3 nucleotides are TGTGCCAGCAGTTACGGGACAGATGCTTATGGCTACACCTTC.

This clone was seen only a few times. The CDR3 DNA sequence: TGTGCCAGCATAACTTTCGACTTTGGCGCGACCGGGGAGCTGTTTTTT. Residues: CASITFDFGATGELFF. The chain links TRBV19 to TRBJ2-2; no clear D gene. Germline CDR1 LNHDA, CDR2 SQIVND (reference sequence). V lost 9 bases to trimming and J lost 5 bases, with 22 bases between them. CDR3 size: 16 residues.

A few counts support this clone. The J gene is TRBJ1-4, the V gene TRBV6-5; the D gene is possibly TRBD1 (5 bases). This CDR3 has 15 residues. Germline CDR1 reads MNHEY; CDR2 reads SVGAGI. Trimming removed 5 bases from V and 0 bases from J, with 10 bases in between. The CDR3 DNA sequence: TGTGCCAGCAGTCGCAGGGCTGCAACTAATGAAAAACTGTTTTTT. This translates into CASSRRAATNEKLFF.